These 5 T cell receptor beta chains originate from one sample sequenced in a study of T cells in Graves' hyperthyroidism and ophthalmopathy. Amplified TCR beta CDR3 regions derived from RNA transcripts. A first-round RT-PCR of the TCR CDR3 used the HTBI primer set. TCRdb passed the multiplex PCR reads through MiXCR, listing each CDR3 protein once. The data hold approximately 420,000 distinct CDR3 sequences, with about 13% observed a single time. The sequenced material came from blood. The receptors were gathered from a woman in her late teens or twenties with Graves' hyperthyroidism.

The rearrangement joins TRBV16 to TRBJ1-1; TRBD1 might be the D (5 bases). CDR1 KGHSY and CDR2 FQNENV come from the germline V gene. V was shortened by 4 bases and J by 1 base, with 13 bases between the two germline ends. The CDR3 runs to 15 residues. The CDR3 loop reads CASSPVGPGNTEAFF. DNA for the CDR3: TGTGCCAGCAGCCCCGTGGGACCGGGGAACACTGAAGCTTTCTTT.

This clonotype was counted a few times. J is TRBJ1-1 and V is TRBV28; weak D call: TRBD1 (5 bases). Germline V lookup: CDR1 MDHEN, CDR2 SYDVKM. V was trimmed by 3 bases and J by 1 base, leaving 9 bases between them. This CDR3 has 14 amino acids. CDR3 DNA sequence: TGTGCCAGCAGTTTGGGGGTTTCGAACACTGAAGCTTTCTTT. This translates into CASSLGVSNTEAFF.

This clonotype was seen repeatedly, ten times or more. V and J are TRBV12-3 or TRBV12-4 and TRBJ1-1, with D possibly matching TRBD1 (6 bases). The CDR3 is 16 amino acids. Trimming stripped 2 bases from V and 1 base from J, with 14 bases between. The CDR3 DNA reads as TGTGCCAGCAGTTTACAGGTCGTCAGGGGGAACACTGAAGCTTTCTTT. This sequence encodes CASSLQVVRGNTEAFF.

This sequence joins TRBV25-1 and TRBJ2-5; no clear D. The V end lost 4 bases, the J end lost 5 bases, and 8 bases lay between the germline ends. The germline CDR1 and CDR2 sequences are MGHDK and SYGVNS. The CDR3 is made up of 12 amino acids. The CDR3 reads CASSALGETQYF. Here the CDR3 DNA reads TGTGCCAGCAGTGCACTCGGGGAGACCCAGTACTTC.

This clonotype was seen repeatedly, ten times or more. The rearrangement joins TRBV9 to TRBJ2-3; D gene ambiguous. Trimming took off 0 bases at V and 0 bases at J, with 5 bases between the two ends. Per the germline V gene, CDR1 is SGDLS and CDR2 is YYNGEE. The CDR3 is 14 residues long. CDR3 coding DNA: TGTGCCAGCAGCGTAGACTGGAGCACAGATACGCAGTATTTT. It translates to CASSVDWSTDTQYF.